Listed here is a single TCR beta chain. These data come from a study of shared T cell receptors in the human thymus. With V trimmed by 6 bases and J by 7 bases, 8 bases remained unmatched. The CDR3 sequence is 15 residues long. The germline CDR1 and CDR2 sequences are KGHSH and LQKENI. Clones were sequenced by immunoSEQ multiplex PCR, and TCRdb holds only the in-frame ones, with some missing. The data hold roughly 500,000 clones, with approximately 80% observed a single time. The same specimen was also included in a second study, on human thymus T cells.

The gene calls are TRBV18 and TRBJ2-1; the match to TRBD2 covers 11 bases. The sequence was collected from a boy under two years old with a congenital heart defect. The sample taken for sequencing was thymocytes. The CDR3 region has the DNA TGTGCCAGCTCGCGGCTAGCGGGAGGTAGGAATGAGCAGTTCTTC. It codes for CASSRLAGGRNEQFF.